Given below is one TCR beta chain in context. What this receptor recognizes is not known. Within one base of it there is no much larger clone, and no base qualities were kept. To prepare the library, the immunoSEQ multiplex PCR assay was applied. For the multiplex PCR, a mixture combining 60 forward primers for TCR Vbeta segments and 13 reverse primers for TCR Jbeta segments was used. Amplification of the CDR3 region of rearranged TCR beta genes was performed with a multiplex PCR assay on genomic DNA. Amplified TCR beta libraries were sequenced as 87-base-pair reads on the Illumina HiSeq System. The authors' pipeline ran thus. In a later analysis, 77 million or so unique TCR beta chains were counted across the roughly 610 repertoires, and approximately 9.9 million of these chains were shared by at least two donors. Raw reads were error-corrected and collapsed into unique sequences by a nearest-neighbor algorithm in which closely related sequences were merged to remove PCR and sequencing errors. CDR3 sequences were aligned to IMGT reference sequences to assign V, D and J gene segments. For a sequence to be retained, a match of at least six nucleotides to both a V gene segment and a J gene segment was required. Rearrangements were classified as productive when the CDR3 lacked stop codons and remained in frame with V and J, and all other rearrangements were classified as non-productive. Following IMGT convention, CDR3 was defined as the stretch from the second conserved V-encoded cysteine up to the conserved J-encoded phenylalanine. The earlier analysis of some 540 of the donors excluded any sequence lacking an unambiguous match to a single V gene segment. In an earlier analysis of a few hundred of the donors, V segments were called functional above 56.7% productive rearrangements and were called segregating when the between-donor standard deviation exceeded 5%. A statistical classification framework was built for diagnosing cytomegalovirus status from the catalog of TCR beta chain sequences. A later analysis assigned V and J genes by comparing TCR nucleotide sequences with IMGT/GENE-DB human TR gene sequences. The TCRdist pipeline was used in a later analysis to assign CDR3 sequences and most-parsimonious VDJ recombination scenarios. In a later analysis, each TCR beta chain was defined by its CDR3 amino acid sequence together with its V-gene family, and reads lacking a unique V-gene family were excluded. As a way to deal with suspected cross-contamination and a sequencing artifact, a later analysis dropped 640 or so nucleotide sequences that were highly shared and had low generation probability. For each public chain, a later analysis derived a clonal expansion index from normalized ranks of inferred template counts within each repertoire. Generation probabilities in a later analysis came from a VDJ recombination model fitted to out-of-frame rearrangements, and those results were checked against IGoR. In a later analysis, TCR-TCR, TCR-HLA and TCR-CMV co-occurrence was scored with hypergeometric tests, and a repertoire-size bias correction was applied to TCR pairs. A later analysis estimated false discovery rates by permuting HLA or CMV assignments 20 times. In a later analysis, co-occurring TCRs were grouped using DBSCAN, with TCRdist sequence similarity added in when clustering inside HLA-allele-positive subsets. Repertoires with fewer than 30,000 or more than 120,000 public chains, plus five repertoires with anomalous nucleotide sharing, were excluded from co-occurrence clustering. TCRdb mirrors the immuneACCESS table, restricted to in-frame sequences. Some clones are absent from its copies; in checked studies, under half trace to an unresolved V gene, and the reason for the others is unknown. The DNA was the basis for D and trimming; V, J and clone size are from that table. The sample yields fewer than 110,000 clones; around three quarters were counted once. Roughly 8% of the sample goes to the ten largest clones.

This sample stems from a study of cytomegalovirus exposure and HLA in healthy donors (dated by TCRdb to 2016 to 2017). In the study overall: In an earlier analysis of about 560 of the donors, 276 Gb of sequence data and 100 million or so unique TCR beta sequences from about 180 million T cells were reported. Donor age, sex, ethnicity and CMV serostatus were compiled together with the repertoire data. Typing coverage differed by locus: A, B, C, DRB1 and DQB1 were typed in roughly 620-630 donors, DQA1 in about 550, DPA1 in 606, and DPB1 in 450 to 490. Four to six DR-DQ haplotypes were handled as single units for association and clustering, since linkage in the cohort was strong. In addition to the first cohort of several hundred subjects, a separate validation cohort of 120 different subjects was used. A later genetic analysis used genome-wide SNP genotypes for 398 of the 666 donors, treating that subset as a discovery cohort. The later analysis used no new phenotypic data to find candidate immune exposures, relying instead on TCR beta sequences and their occurrence across donors. A later analysis re-analyzed previously published TCR beta repertoires from 660 or so donors and added high-resolution HLA genotyping to study TCR occurrence patterns. An earlier analysis of 587 of the donors used high-throughput TCR beta sequencing to judge whether each TCR beta V gene segment behaved as functional or pseudogenic. Among 300 to 500 genotyped donors of the cohort, an average of approximately 240,000 unique TCR beta nucleotide sequences was sequenced per donor, of which approximately 19% were non-productive. The T cell repertoires of some 700 subjects were profiled by immunosequencing and related to cytomegalovirus serostatus. About 300 gigabases of sequencing data and tens of millions of unique TCR sequences were included in an early release covering roughly 700 HLA-typed donors. Every repertoire in the discovery cohort had been generated on one and the same sequencing platform. HLA typing included class I and class II loci at four-digit resolution. The genetic ancestry cluster associated with self-reported Caucasian donors included 70% to 85% of the approximately 430 genotyped donors. The study combined high-throughput TCR immunosequencing, statistical association of individual TCRs with disease status, and machine learning to predict cytomegalovirus infection status. The study was designed to test whether signatures of past pathogen exposure could be identified by cataloging public T cell receptors.

The cohort was made up of several hundred healthy bone marrow donors. Cohort members were all nominally healthy when sampled, although unrecorded immune exposures were likely present. The donor was CMV seronegative and was included in the group of around 320 seronegative cohort members. A peripheral blood sample was collected from each donor, and TCR beta sequencing was performed on peripheral blood mononuclear cells. The Qiagen DNeasy Blood Extraction Kit was used to extract genomic DNA from the blood cell samples. Summary of the overall study and its limitations: According to the authors, the approach could potentially be generalized to other disease states and immunological phenotypes. V-gene and J-gene trimming of TCR beta chains was associated with a missense DCLRE1C variant in a later genetic analysis, and the association was replicated in an independent cohort. Only TCR beta chains were sequenced in this cohort, and the absence of alpha or paired-chain data limited detectable features. Correlated functional status among segregating V segments might reflect linkage disequilibrium, but an unknown experimental factor could not be ruled out. The only immune exposure information available for the cohort was CMV serostatus. In an earlier analysis of 587 of the donors, most TCR beta V segments were observed in productive rearrangements about 90% or about 30% of the time, broadly matching IMGT annotations. Compared with the roughly 670-donor mean, donors in an Asian-associated ancestry cluster had fewer N-insertions in productive TCRs, according to a later genetic analysis. A later analysis found that most CMV-associated TCR beta chains appeared HLA-restricted, with HLA associations seemingly driven largely by CMV exposure. At a false discovery rate of 0.05, a later analysis linked 16,000 or so TCR beta sequences to specific HLA alleles. The sequencing pipeline was judged likely to have produced a cluster of highly shared sequence variants as a technical artifact. In a later analysis, the rate of TCR association differed among HLA loci, with DRB1 alleles having the most associated TCRs and HLA-C alleles having the fewest. In a later analysis, several top co-occurrence clusters were reported to appear linked to parvovirus B19, influenza, CMV and Epstein-Barr virus. The study listed 150 to 200 TCR beta chains as associated with cytomegalovirus. Strong co-occurrence of HLA alleles, especially DR and DQ, made assigning TCR associations to individual alleles difficult. Cytomegalovirus status was reported to be diagnosed by the classifier with high specificity and sensitivity in both the original and validation cohorts. Because counts were too low, approximately 18 rarely observed V segments, including chromosome 9 orphons, were excluded from the earlier analysis of several hundred of the donors. In a later analysis, HLA-associated TCR beta chains showed more clonal expansion and lower generation probabilities than non-associated chains that were equally common. Across donors, most TCR sequences were observed very rarely, whereas some public TCRs were present in many individuals. A further reported finding was that TCR beta sequences accurately predicted the HLA-A and HLA-B alleles for most subjects in the first cohort. HLA typing was unavailable for some donors at each locus, so association tests used only the typed subset. In vitro tests confirmed that three of the cytomegalovirus-associated TCR beta chains recognize cytomegalovirus antigens. Presence/absence analyses assumed roughly uniform sequencing depth across donors, an assumption that may not hold.

The origin of this receptor is a man aged 25 to 45 in good health and CMV-seronegative. Sequenced input: PBMCs.

The sequenced DNA: TGTGCCAGCACCCGTAGTGGCGGGAGTGGTACCGGGGAGCTGTTTTTT. Protein translation: CASTRSGGSGTGELFF. The chain uses TRBV6-6 and TRBJ2-2, with 7 bases aligning to TRBD2. CDR1 and CDR2 (MNHNY, SVGAGI) derive from the germline V gene (reference sequence). CDR3 length: 16 amino acids, cysteine to phenylalanine. Of the read, only the CDR3 DNA is kept; its 48 bases are in frame from base 1. From V the trimming removes 7 bases and from J it removes 5 bases, while the gene matches leave 13 bases of the junction unaccounted for.